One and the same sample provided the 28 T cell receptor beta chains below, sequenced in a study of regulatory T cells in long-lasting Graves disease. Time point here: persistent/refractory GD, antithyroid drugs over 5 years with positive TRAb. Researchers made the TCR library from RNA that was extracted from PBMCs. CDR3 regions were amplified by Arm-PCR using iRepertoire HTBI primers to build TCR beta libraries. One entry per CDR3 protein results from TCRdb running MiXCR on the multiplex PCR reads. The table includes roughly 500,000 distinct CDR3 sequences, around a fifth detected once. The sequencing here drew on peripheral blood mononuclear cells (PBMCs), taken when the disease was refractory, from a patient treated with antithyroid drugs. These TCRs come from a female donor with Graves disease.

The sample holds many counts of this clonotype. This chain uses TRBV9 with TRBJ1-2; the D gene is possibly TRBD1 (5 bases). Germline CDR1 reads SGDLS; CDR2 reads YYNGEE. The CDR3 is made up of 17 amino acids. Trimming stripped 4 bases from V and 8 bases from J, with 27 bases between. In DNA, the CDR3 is TGTGCCAGCAGCTTGGCTCATGTGGGACGGGGTCTGTTCGGCTACACCTTC. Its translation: CASSLAHVGRGLFGYTF. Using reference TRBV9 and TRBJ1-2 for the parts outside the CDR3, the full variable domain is DSGVTQTPKHLITATGQRVTLRCSPRSGDLSVYWYQQSLDQGLQFLIQYYNGEERAKGNILERFSAQQFPDLHSELNLSSLELGDSALYFCASSLAHVGRGLFGYTFGSGTRLTVV.

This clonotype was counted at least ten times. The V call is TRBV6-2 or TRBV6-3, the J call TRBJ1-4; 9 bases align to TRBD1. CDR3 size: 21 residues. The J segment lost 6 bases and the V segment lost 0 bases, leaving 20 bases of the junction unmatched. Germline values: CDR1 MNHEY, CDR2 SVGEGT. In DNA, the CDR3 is TGTGCCAGCAGTTACTCGAAGTCTCGGGACAGGGTCGTCCGGGGATATGAAAAACTGTTTTTT. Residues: CASSYSKSRDRVVRGYEKLFF.

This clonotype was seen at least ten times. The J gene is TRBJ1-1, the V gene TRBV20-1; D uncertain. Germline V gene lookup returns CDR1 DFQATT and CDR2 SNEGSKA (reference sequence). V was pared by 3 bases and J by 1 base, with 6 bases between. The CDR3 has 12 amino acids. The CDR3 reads CSASSGNTEAFF. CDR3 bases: TGCAGTGCTAGTTCGGGGAACACTGAAGCTTTCTTT.

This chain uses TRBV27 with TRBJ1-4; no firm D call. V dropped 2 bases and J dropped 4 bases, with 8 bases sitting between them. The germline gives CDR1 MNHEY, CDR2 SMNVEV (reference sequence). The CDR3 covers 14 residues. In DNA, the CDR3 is TGTGCCAGCAGTTTACACCGGCTTAATGAAAAACTGTTTTTT. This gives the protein CASSLHRLNEKLFF.

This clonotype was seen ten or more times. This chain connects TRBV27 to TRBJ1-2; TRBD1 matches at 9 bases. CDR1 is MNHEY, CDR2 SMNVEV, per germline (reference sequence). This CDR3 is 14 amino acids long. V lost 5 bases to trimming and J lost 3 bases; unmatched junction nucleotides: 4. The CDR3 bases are TGTGCCAGCAGTGTGACAGGGGGTGACTATGGCTACACCTTC. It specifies CASSVTGGDYGYTF.

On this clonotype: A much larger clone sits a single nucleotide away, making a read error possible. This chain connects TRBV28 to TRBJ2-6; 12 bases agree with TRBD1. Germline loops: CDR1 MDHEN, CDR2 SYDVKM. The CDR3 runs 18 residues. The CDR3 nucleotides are TGTCCCAGCAGTCTCGGGACAGGGGGCTCTGTCGGGGCCAACGTCCTGACTTTC. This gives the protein CPSSLGTGGSVGANVLTF.

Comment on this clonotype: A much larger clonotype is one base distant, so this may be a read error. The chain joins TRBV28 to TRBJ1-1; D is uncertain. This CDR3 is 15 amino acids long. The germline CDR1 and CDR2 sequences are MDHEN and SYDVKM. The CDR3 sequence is CASRPSFLLWTEALF. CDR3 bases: TGTGCCAGCAGGCCCTCCTTTCTTTTGTGGACTGAAGCTCTCTTT. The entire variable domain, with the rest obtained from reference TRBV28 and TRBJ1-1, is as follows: DVKVTQSSRYLVKRTGEKVFLECVQDMDHENMFWYRQDPGLGLRLIYFSYDVKMKEKGDIPEGYSVSREKKERFSLILESASTNQTSMYLCASRPSFLLWTEALFGQGTRLTVV.

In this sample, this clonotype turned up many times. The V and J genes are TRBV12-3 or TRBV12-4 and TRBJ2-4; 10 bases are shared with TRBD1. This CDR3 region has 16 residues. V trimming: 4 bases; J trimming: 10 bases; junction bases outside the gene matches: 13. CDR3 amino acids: CASSSDGTGAARIQYF. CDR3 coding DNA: TGTGCCAGCAGTTCGGACGGGACAGGGGCCGCCCGGATTCAGTACTTC.

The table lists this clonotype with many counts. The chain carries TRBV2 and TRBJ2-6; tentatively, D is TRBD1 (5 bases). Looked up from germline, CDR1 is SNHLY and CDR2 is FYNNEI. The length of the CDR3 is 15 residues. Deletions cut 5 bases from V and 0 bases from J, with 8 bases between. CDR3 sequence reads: CASSPDSSGANVLTF. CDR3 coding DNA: TGTGCCAGCAGTCCCGACAGCTCTGGGGCCAACGTCCTGACTTTC.

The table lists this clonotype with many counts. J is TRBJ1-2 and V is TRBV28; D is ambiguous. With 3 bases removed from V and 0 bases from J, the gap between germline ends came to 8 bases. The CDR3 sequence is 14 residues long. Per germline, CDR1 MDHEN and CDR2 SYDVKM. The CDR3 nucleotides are TGTGCCAGCAGTTTCGGAGCCCCTAACTATGGCTACACCTTC. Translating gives CASSFGAPNYGYTF.

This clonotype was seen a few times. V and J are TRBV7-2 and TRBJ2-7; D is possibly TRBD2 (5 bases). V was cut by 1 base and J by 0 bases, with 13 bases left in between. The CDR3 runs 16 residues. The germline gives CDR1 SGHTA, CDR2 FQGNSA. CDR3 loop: CASSLVGGSSSYEQYF. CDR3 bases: TGTGCCAGCAGCTTAGTGGGCGGGTCCAGCTCCTACGAGCAGTACTTC. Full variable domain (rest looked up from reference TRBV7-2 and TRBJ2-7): GAGVSQSPSNKVTEKGKDVELRCDPISGHTALYWYRQSLGQGLEFLIYFQGNSAPDKSGLPSDRFSAERTGGSVSTLTIQRTQQEDSAVYLCASSLVGGSSSYEQYFGPGTRLTVT.

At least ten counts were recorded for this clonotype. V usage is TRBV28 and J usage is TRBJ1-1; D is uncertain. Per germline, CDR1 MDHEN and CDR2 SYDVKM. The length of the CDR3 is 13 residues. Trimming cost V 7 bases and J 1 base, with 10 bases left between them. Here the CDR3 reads CASTSAGNTEAFF. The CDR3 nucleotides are TGTGCCAGCACGTCGGCAGGGAACACTGAAGCTTTCTTT. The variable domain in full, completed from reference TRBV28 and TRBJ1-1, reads DVKVTQSSRYLVKRTGEKVFLECVQDMDHENMFWYRQDPGLGLRLIYFSYDVKMKEKGDIPEGYSVSREKKERFSLILESASTNQTSMYLCASTSAGNTEAFFGQGTRLTVV.

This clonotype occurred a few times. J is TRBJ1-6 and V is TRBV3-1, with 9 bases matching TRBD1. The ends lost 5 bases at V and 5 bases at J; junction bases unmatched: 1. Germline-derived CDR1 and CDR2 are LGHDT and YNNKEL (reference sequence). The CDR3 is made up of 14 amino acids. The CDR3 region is CASSDRGDNSPLHF. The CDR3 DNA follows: TGTGCCAGCAGCGACAGGGGGGATAATTCACCCCTCCACTTT.

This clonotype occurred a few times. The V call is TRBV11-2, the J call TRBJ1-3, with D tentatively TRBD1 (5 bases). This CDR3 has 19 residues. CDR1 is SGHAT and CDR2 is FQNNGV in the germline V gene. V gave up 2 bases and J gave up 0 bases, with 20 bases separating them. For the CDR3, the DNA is TGTGCCAGCAGCTTATACTACGGGGCAGAGGCAAGCTCTGGAAACACCATATATTTT. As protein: CASSLYYGAEASSGNTIYF. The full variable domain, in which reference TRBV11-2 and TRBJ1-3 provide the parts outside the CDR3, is EAGVAQSPRYKIIEKRQSVAFWCNPISGHATLYWYQQILGQGPKLLIQFQNNGVVDDSQLPKDRFSAERLKGVDSTLKIQPAKLEDSAVYLCASSLYYGAEASSGNTIYFGEGSWLTVV.

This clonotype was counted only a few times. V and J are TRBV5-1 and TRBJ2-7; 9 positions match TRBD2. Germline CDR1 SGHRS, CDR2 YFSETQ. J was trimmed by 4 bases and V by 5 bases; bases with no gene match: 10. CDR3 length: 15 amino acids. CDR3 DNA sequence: TGCGCCAGCAGAGAACAAGCGGGAGGATATTACGAGCAGTACTTC. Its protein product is CASREQAGGYYEQYF.

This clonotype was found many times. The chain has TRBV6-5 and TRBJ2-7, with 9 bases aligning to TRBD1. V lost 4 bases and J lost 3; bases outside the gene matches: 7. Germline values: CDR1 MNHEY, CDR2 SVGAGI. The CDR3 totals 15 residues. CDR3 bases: TGTGCCAGCAGTTTTAGCCGACAGGGGGTCTACGAGCAGTACTTC. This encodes CASSFSRQGVYEQYF.

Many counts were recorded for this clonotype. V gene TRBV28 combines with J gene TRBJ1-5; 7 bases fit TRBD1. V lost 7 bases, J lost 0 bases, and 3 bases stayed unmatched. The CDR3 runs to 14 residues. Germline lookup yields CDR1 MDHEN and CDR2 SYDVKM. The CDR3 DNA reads TGTGCCAGCAAGGGACAGTATAGCAATCAGCCCCAGCATTTT. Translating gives CASKGQYSNQPQHF.

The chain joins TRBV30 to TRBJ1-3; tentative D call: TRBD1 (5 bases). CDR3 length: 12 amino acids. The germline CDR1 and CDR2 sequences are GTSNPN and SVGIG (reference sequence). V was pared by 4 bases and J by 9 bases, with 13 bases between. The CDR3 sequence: CAWNRPLGTIYF. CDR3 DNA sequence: TGTGCCTGGAACAGGCCGCTTGGCACCATATATTTT.

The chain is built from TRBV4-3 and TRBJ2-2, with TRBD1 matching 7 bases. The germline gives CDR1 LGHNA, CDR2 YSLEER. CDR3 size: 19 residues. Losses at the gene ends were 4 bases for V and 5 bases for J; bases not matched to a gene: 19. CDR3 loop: CASSLLTGVLGAVTGELFF. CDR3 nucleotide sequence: TGCGCCAGCAGCCTTCTAACAGGGGTCCTGGGAGCAGTTACCGGGGAGCTGTTTTTT.

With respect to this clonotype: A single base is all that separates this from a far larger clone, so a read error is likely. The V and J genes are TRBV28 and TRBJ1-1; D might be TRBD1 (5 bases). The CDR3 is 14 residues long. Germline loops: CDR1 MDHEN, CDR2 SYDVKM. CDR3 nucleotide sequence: TGTGCCAGCAGTTTTCGGGGGGGGAACACTGAATCTTTCTTT. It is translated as CASSFRGGNTESFF.

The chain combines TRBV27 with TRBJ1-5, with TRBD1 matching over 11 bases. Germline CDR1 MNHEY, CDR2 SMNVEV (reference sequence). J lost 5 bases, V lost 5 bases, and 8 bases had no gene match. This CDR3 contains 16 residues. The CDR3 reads CASSPGTGGTYQPQHF. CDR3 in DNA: TGTGCCAGCAGTCCCGGGACAGGGGGGACCTATCAGCCCCAGCATTTT.

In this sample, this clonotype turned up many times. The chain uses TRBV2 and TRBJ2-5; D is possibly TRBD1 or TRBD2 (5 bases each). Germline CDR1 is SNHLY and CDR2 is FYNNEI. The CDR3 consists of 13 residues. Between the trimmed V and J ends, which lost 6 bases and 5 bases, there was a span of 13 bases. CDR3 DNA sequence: TGTGCCAGCAGCTCGGGGACGGTTGAGACCCAGTACTTC. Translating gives CASSSGTVETQYF.

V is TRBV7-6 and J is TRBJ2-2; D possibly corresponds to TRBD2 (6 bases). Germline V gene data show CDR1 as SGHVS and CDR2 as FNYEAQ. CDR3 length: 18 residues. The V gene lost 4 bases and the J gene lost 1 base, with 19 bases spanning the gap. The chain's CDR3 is CASSSGGDRIGNTGELFF. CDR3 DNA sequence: TGTGCCAGCAGCTCCGGAGGGGACCGCATAGGGAACACCGGGGAGCTGTTTTTT. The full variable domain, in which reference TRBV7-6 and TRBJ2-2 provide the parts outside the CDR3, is GAGVSQSPRYKVTKRGQDVALRCDPISGHVSLYWYRQALGQGPEFLTYFNYEAQQDKSGLPNDRFSAERPEGSISTLTIQRTEQRDSAMYRCASSSGGDRIGNTGELFFGEGSRLTVL.

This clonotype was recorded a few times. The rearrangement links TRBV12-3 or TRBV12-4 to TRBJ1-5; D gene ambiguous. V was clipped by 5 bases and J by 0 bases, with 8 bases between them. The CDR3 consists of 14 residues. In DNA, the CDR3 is TGTGCCAGCAGTGTCCCTCATAGCAATCAGCCCCAGCATTTT. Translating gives CASSVPHSNQPQHF.

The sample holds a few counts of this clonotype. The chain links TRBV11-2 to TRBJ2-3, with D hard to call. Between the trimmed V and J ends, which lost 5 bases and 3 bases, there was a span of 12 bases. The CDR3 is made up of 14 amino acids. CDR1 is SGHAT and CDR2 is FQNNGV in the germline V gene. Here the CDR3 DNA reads TGTGCCAGCAGCGCGGACCTTATTACAGATACGCAGTATTTT. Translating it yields CASSADLITDTQYF.

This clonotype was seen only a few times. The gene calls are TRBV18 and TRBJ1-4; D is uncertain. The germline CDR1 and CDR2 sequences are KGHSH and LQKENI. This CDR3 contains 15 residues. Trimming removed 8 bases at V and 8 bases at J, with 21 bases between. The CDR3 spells CASTPARGSEEKLFF. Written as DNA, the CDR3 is TGTGCCAGCACCCCGGCCCGGGGAAGCGAGGAAAAACTGTTTTTT.

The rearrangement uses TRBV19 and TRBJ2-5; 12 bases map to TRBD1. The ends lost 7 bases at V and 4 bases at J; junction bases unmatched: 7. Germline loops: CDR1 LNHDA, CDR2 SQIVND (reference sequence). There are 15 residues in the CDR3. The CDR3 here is CASTAGGQGAETQYF. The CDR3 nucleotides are TGTGCCAGTACCGCCGGGGGACAGGGGGCAGAGACCCAGTACTTC. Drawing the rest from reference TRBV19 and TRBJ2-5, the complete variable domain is DGGITQSPKYLFRKEGQNVTLSCEQNLNHDAMYWYRQDPGQGLRLIYYSQIVNDFQKGDIAEGYSVSREKKESFPLTVTSAQKNPTAFYLCASTAGGQGAETQYFGPGTRLLVL.

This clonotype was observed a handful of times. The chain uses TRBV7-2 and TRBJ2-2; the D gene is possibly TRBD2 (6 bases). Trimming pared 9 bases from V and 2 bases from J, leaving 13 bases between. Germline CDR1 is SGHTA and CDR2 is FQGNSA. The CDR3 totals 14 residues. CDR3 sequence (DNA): TGTGCCAGGGGCCCTGCGGGAAACACCGGGGAGCTGTTTTTT. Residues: CARGPAGNTGELFF. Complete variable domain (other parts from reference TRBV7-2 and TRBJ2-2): GAGVSQSPSNKVTEKGKDVELRCDPISGHTALYWYRQSLGQGLEFLIYFQGNSAPDKSGLPSDRFSAERTGGSVSTLTIQRTQQEDSAVYLCARGPAGNTGELFFGEGSRLTVL.